The clone carrying this T cell receptor beta chain was seen more than once but under ten times. CDR1 is GTSNPN, CDR2 SVGIG, per germline (reference sequence). V trimming: 4 bases; J trimming: 5 bases; junction bases outside the gene matches: 4. This CDR3 region has 13 residues. The data stem from a study of blood T cell repertoires in COVID-19. Whole-study context: Samples came from the United States, Italy and Spain, spanning acute and convalescent COVID-19. The analysed material was cDNA or gDNA that came from T cells, B-cell-depleted T cells, or PBMCs.

Study processing details: Estimation of nucleated cell counts was performed using reference gene primer amplification. Data came from immunoSEQ multiplex PCR; TCRdb stores just in-frame clones and leaves some out. Clone size and the V and J calls come from that table; the DNA yielded D and trimming. The sample shows 87,000 or so clones, around 85% of them seen only once. The source material was peripheral blood. This receptor was taken from a woman older than 75 with COVID-19, enrolled during active disease. The chain joins TRBV30 to TRBJ2-1, with 8 bases lining up with TRBD2. This CDR3 reads CAWKRGFNNEQFF. The CDR3 DNA is TGTGCCTGGAAGCGGGGGTTCAACAATGAGCAGTTCTTC.